The source of this T cell receptor (beta chain) is a study of T cell responses to AZD1222 COVID-19 vaccine. Using immunoSEQ multiplex PCR, the repertoire was profiled, and TCRdb retains in-frame clones only, with some absent. The sample has some 170,000 clones; 85% to 90% are singletons. This CDR3 is 16 amino acids long. With V trimmed by 0 bases and J by 4 bases, 7 bases remained unmatched. Germline V gene data show CDR1 as LGHNA and CDR2 as YSLEER. This chain connects TRBV4-3 to TRBJ1-2; 8 bases are a match to TRBD1. The TCR sequence derives from an adult in good health. The source material was peripheral blood, sampled on day 0 of AZD1222 vaccination. In DNA, the CDR3 is TGCGCCAGCAGCCAAGATTTGGCAGGGGGCGTCTATGGCTACACCTTC. This codes for CASSQDLAGGVYGYTF.